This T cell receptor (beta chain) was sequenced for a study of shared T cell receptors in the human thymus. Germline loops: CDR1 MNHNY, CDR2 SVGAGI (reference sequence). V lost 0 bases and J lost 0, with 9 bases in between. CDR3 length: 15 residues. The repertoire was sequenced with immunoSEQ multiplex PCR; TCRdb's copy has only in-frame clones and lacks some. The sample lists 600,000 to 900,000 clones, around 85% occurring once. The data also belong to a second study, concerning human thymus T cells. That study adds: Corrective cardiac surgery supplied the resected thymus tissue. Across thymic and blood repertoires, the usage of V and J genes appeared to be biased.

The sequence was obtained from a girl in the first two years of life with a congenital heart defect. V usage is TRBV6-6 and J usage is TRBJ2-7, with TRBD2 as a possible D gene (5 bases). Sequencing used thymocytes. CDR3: CASSYSREGSYEQYF. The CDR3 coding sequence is TGTGCCAGCAGTTACTCGCGTGAGGGCTCCTACGAGCAGTACTTC.